This TCR beta chain was sequenced in a study of blood T cell repertoires in COVID-19. Study summary: COVID-19 samples, acute and convalescent, were from the United States, Italy and Spain.

The CDR3 has 17 residues. Germline CDR1 is LGHNA and CDR2 is YNFKEQ. J gave up 2 bases and V 1 base, and 7 bases lay outside the gene matches. Under the authors' procedure: Reference gene primer amplification in the assay estimated nucleated cell counts. Method: immunoSEQ multiplex PCR; TCRdb's copy keeps in-frame clones and lacks some. D and trimming were read from the DNA, whereas the V and J calls and clone size are those reported in that table. This table holds roughly 320,000 clones, more than 85% found once. The age range of participants was about 18 to 100 years, with residence in roughly 25 US areas. Within 2 weeks before study entry, exposed participants met a COVID-19 case.

The V and J genes are TRBV4-2 and TRBJ1-2, with 10 bases fitting TRBD1. The receptor's source is a woman in her 30s who had been exposed to COVID-19. Source material: PBMCs or T cells enriched from blood (not recorded which). For the CDR3, the DNA is TGTGCCAGCAGCCAAGCCACCGGGACAGGGGACAACTATGGCTACACCTTC. Protein product: CASSQATGTGDNYGYTF.